This T cell receptor beta chain appears in the sequencing data of a study of cytomegalovirus exposure and HLA in healthy donors. Whole-study results and caveats: An observed cluster of highly shared sequence variants was recorded as a likely sequencing artifact.

About this clone itself: Its specificity is not known.

V was trimmed by 3 bases and J by 7 bases, leaving 19 bases between them. Looked up from germline, CDR1 is LNHNV and CDR2 is YYDKDF (reference sequence). The CDR3 has 15 amino acids. PCR primers comprised 60 Vbeta and 13 Jbeta primers. Sequencing used immunoSEQ multiplex PCR; TCRdb keeps in-frame clones, though not all of them. The repertoire holds more than 55,000 clones, with around 74% as singletons. This sequence was found in a woman aged 60-75 years in good health and CMV-seropositive. V usage is TRBV15 and J usage is TRBJ2-7; perhaps TRBD1 as D (6 bases). The sequenced sample consisted of PBMCs. In DNA form, the CDR3 reads TGTGCCACCAGCAGGGGACAAGTCATTCCCCGGGAGCAGTACTTC. Translated: CATSRGQVIPREQYF.